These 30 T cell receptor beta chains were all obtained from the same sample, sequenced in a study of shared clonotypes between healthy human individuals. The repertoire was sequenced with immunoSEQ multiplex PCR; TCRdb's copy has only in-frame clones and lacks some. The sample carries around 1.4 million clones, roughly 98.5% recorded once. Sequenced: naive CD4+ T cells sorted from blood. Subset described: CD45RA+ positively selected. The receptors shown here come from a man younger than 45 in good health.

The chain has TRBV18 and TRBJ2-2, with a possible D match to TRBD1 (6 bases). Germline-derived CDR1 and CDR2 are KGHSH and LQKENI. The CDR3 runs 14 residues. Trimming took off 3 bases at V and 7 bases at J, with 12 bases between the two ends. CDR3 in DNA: TGTGCCAGCTCACCGCTACAGGGTGTCGGGGAGCTGTTTTTT. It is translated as CASSPLQGVGELFF.

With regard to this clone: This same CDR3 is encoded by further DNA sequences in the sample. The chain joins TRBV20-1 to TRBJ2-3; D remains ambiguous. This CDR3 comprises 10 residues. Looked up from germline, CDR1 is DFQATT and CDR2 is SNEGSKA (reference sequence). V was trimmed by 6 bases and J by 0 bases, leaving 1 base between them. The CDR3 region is CSASTDTQYF. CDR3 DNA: TGCAGTGCGAGCACAGATACGCAGTATTTT.

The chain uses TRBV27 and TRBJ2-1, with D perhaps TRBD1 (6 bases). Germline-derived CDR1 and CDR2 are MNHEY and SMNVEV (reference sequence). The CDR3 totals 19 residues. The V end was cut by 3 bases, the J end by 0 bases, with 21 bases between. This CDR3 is CASSLRTSRDTNSYNEQFF. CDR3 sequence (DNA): TGTGCCAGCAGTTTGCGCACTTCCCGGGACACAAACTCCTACAATGAGCAGTTCTTC.

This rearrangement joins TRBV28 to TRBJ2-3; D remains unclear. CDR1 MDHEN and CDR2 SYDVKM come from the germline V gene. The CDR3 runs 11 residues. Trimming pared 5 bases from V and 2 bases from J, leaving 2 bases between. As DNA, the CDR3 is TGTGCCAGCAGTATCACAGATACGCAGTATTTT. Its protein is CASSITDTQYF.

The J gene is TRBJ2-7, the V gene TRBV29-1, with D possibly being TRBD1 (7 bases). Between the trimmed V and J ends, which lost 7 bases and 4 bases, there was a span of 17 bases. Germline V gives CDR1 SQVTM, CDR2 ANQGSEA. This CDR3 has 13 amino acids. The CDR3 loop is CSAGGGQIYEQYF. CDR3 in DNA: TGCAGCGCTGGAGGGGGACAGATATACGAGCAGTACTTC.

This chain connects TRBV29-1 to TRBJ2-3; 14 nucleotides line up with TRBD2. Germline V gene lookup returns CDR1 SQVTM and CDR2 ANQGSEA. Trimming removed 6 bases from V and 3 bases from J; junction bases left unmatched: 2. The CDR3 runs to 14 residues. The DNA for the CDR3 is TGCAGCGTGGGACTAGCGGGAGCGACAGATACGCAGTATTTT. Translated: CSVGLAGATDTQYF.

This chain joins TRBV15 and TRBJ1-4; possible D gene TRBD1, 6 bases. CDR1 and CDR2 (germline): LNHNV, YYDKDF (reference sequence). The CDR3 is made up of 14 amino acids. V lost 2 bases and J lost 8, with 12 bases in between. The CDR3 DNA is TGTGCCACCAGCAGACAGGGGCCAGGGGAAAAACTGTTTTTT. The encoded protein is CATSRQGPGEKLFF.

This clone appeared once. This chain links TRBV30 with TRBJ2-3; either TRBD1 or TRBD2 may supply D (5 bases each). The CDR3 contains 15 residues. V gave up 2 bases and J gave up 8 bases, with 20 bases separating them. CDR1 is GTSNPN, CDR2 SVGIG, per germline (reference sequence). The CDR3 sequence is CAWSPDEVGTGTQYF. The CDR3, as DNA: TGTGCCTGGAGTCCTGACGAGGTCGGGACGGGTACGCAGTATTTT.

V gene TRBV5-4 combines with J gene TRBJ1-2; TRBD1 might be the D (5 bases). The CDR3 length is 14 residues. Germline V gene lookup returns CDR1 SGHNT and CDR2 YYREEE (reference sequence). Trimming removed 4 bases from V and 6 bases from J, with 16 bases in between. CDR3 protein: CASSAIQGFDGYTF. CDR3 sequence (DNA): TGTGCCAGCAGCGCAATCCAGGGATTCGATGGCTACACCTTC.

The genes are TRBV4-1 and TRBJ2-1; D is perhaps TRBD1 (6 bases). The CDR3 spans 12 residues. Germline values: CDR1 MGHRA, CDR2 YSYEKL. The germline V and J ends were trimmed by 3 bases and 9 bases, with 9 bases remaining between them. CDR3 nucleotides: TGCGCCAGCAGCCAGACCAGGGGTGAGCAGTTCTTC. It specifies CASSQTRGEQFF.

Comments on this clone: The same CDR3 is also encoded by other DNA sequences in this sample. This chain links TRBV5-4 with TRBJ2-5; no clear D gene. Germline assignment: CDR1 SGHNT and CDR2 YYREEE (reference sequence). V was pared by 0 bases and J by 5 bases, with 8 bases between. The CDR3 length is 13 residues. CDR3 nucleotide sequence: TGTGCCAGCAGCTTGGATAGTCGGGAGACCCAGTACTTC. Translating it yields CASSLDSRETQYF. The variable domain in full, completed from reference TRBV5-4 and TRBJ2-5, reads ETGVTQSPTHLIKTRGQQVTLRCSSQSGHNTVSWYQQALGQGPQFIFQYYREEENGRGNFPPRFSGLQFPNYSSELNVNALELDDSALYLCASSLDSRETQYFGPGTRLLVL.

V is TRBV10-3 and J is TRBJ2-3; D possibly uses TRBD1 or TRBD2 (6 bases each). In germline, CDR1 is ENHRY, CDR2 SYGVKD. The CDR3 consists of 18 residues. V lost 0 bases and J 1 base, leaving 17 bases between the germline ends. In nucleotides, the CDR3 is TGTGCCATCAGTGAGTCGCTACCGGGGGCGGGCCGCACAGATACGCAGTATTTT. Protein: CAISESLPGAGRTDTQYF.

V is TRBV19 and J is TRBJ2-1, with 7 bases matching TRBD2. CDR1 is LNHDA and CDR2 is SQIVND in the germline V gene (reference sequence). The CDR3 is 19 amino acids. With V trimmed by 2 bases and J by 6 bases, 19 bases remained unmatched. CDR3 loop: CASSINRGGSLVGFNEQFF. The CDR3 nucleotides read TGTGCCAGTAGTATAAATCGTGGCGGGAGTCTTGTGGGTTTCAATGAGCAGTTCTTC.

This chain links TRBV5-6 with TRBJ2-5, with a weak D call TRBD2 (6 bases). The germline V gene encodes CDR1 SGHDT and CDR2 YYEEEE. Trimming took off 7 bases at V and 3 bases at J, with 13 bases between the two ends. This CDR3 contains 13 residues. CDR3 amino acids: CASFGSGKETQYF. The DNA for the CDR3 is TGTGCCAGCTTCGGTAGCGGCAAAGAGACCCAGTACTTC.

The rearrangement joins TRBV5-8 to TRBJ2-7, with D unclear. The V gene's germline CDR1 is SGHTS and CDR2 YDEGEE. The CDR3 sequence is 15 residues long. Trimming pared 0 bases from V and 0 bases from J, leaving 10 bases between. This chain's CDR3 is CASSLVQKSSYEQYF. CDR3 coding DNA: TGTGCCAGCAGCTTGGTACAGAAGAGCTCCTACGAGCAGTACTTC.

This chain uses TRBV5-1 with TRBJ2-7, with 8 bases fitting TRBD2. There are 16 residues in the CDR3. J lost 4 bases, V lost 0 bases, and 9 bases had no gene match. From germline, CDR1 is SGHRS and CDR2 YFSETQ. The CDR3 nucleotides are TGCGCCAGCAGCTTGGAACTAGCGGAAAGAGGGTACGAGCAGTACTTC. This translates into CASSLELAERGYEQYF.

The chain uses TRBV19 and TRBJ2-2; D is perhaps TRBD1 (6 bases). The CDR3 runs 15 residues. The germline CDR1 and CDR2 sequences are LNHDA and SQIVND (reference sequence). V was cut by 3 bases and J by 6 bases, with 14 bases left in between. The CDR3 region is CASSIWTAQAGELFF. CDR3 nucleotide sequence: TGTGCCAGTAGTATCTGGACAGCCCAGGCCGGGGAGCTGTTTTTT.

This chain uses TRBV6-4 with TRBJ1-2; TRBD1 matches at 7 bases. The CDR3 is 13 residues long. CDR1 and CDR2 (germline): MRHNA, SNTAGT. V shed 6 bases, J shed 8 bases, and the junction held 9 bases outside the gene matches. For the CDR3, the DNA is TGTGCCAGCAGCGATCAGGGGGTACAGGGCTACACCTTC. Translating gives CASSDQGVQGYTF.

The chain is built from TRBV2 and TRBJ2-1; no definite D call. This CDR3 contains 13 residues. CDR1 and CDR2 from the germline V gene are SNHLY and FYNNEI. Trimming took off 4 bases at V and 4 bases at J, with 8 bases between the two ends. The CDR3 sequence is CASSGGEYNEQFF. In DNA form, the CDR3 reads TGTGCCAGCAGTGGCGGAGAATACAATGAGCAGTTCTTC.

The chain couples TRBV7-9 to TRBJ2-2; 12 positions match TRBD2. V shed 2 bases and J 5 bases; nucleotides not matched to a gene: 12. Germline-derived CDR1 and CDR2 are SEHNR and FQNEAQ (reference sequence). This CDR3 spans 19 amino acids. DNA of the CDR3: TGTGCCAGCAGCTTAAGGGCTAGCGGGAGGGCCTACGAGACCGGGGAGCTGTTTTTT. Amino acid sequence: CASSLRASGRAYETGELFF.

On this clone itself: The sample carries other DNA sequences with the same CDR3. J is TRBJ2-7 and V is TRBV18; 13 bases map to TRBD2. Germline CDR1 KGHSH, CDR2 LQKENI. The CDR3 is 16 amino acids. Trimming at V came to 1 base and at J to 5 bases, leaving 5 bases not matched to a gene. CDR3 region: CASSPLGLAGANEQYF. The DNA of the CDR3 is TGTGCCAGCTCACCACTTGGACTAGCGGGAGCAAACGAGCAGTACTTC.

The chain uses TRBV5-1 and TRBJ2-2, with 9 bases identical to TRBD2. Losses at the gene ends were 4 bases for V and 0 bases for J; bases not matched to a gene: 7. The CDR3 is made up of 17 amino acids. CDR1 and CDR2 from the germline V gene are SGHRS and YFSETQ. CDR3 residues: CASSARGLATNTGELFF. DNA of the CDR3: TGCGCCAGCAGCGCCCGCGGACTAGCGACGAACACCGGGGAGCTGTTTTTT.

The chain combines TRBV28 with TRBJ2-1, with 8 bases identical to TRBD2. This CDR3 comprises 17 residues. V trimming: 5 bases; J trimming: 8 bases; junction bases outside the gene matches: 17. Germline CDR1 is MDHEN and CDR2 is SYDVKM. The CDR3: CASSLFYSGTARDEQFF. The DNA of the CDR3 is TGTGCCAGCAGTCTTTTTTATAGCGGGACGGCCCGGGATGAGCAGTTCTTC.

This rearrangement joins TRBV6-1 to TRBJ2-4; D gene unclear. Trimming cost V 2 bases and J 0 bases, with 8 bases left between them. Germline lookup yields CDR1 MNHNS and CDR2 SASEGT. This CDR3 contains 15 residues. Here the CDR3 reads CASSEYQIAKNIQYF. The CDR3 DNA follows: TGTGCCAGCAGTGAATATCAGATAGCCAAAAACATTCAGTACTTC.

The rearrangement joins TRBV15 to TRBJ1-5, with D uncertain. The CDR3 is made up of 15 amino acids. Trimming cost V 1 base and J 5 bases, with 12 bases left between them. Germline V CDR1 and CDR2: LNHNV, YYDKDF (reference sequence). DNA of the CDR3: TGTGCCACCAGCAGAGTATTCGGGCTCGATCAGCCCCAGCATTTT. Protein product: CATSRVFGLDQPQHF.

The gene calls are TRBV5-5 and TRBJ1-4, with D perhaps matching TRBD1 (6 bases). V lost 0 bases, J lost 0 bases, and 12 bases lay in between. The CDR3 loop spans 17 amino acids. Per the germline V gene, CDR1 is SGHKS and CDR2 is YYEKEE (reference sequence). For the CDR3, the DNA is TGTGCCAGCAGCTTGGAGGGGGGACCTGCAACTAATGAAAAACTGTTTTTT. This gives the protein CASSLEGGPATNEKLFF.

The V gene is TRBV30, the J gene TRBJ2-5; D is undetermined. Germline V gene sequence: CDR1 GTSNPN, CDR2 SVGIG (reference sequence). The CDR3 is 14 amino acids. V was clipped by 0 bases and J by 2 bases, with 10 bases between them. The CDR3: CAWSVGRIQETQYF. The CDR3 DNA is TGTGCCTGGAGTGTAGGTCGAATTCAAGAGACCCAGTACTTC.

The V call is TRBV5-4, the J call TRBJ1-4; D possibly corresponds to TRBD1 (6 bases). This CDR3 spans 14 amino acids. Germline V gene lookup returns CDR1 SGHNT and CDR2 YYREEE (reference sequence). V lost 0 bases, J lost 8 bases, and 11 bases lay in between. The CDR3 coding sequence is TGTGCCAGCAGCTTGGGACAGGTCGGAGAAAAACTGTTTTTT. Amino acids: CASSLGQVGEKLFF.

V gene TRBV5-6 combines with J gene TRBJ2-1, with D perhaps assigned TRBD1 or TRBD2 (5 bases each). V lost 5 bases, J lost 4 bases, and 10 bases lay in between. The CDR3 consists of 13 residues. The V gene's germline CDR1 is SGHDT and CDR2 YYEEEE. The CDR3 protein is CASSRGRYNEQFF. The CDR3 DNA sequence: TGTGCCAGCAGTCGGGGACGATACAATGAGCAGTTCTTC.

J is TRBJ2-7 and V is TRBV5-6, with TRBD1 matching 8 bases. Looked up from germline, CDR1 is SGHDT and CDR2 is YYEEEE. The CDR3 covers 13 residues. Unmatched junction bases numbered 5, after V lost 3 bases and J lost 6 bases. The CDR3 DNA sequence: TGTGCCAGCAGCTCCCCAGGGGGCGTCGAGCAGTACTTC. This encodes CASSSPGGVEQYF.